What follows are 4 T cell receptor beta chains derived from one specimen sequenced in a study of T-cell memory formation after mild COVID-19. TCRdb reprocessed the 5' RACE reads via MiXCR and lists one record per CDR3 protein. The sample lists about 560,000 distinct CDR3 sequences, around 16% occurring once. Source material: PBMCs or a T cell subset sorted from them (not recorded which). The receptors stem from an adult woman who had mild COVID-19 (a few samples of this study predate the infection). Cell type and time point are not known.

This clonotype appeared a few times. The chain is built from TRBV30 and TRBJ2-3; maybe TRBD2 (5 bases). This CDR3 contains 13 residues. Germline V lookup: CDR1 GTSNPN, CDR2 SVGIG (reference sequence). Trimming shortened V by 1 base and J by 3 bases, and 8 bases separated the two germline ends. DNA of the CDR3: TGTGCCTGGAGTGCCCAGCGGACAGATACGCAGTATTTT. This encodes CAWSAQRTDTQYF.

The chain joins TRBV19 to TRBJ2-3; D uncertain. The CDR3 consists of 14 residues. Germline-derived CDR1 and CDR2 are LNHDA and SQIVND (reference sequence). Between the trimmed V and J ends, which lost 4 bases and 6 bases, there was a span of 14 bases. The CDR3 is CASSRWGGEDTQYF. The CDR3 DNA is TGTGCCAGTAGTAGGTGGGGTGGAGAGGATACGCAGTATTTT.

The genes are TRBV19 and TRBJ1-1; no definite D call. The CDR3 sequence is 14 residues long. The V end lost 4 bases, the J end lost 9 bases, and 18 bases lay between the germline ends. Germline CDR1 reads LNHDA; CDR2 reads SQIVND (reference sequence). Here the CDR3 reads CASSNRTLRRQAFF. CDR3 DNA: TGTGCCAGTAGTAATCGAACTCTACGTCGACAAGCTTTCTTT.

This clonotype was counted a few times. The chain carries TRBV7-9 and TRBJ2-7; TRBD1 is a possible D gene (6 bases). The length of the CDR3 is 14 residues. CDR1 SEHNR and CDR2 FQNEAQ come from the germline V gene (reference sequence). V lost 5 bases, J lost 2 bases, and 13 bases lay in between. The CDR3 protein is CASSLRDTTYEQYF. For the CDR3, the DNA is TGTGCCAGCAGCCTTCGGGACACGACCTACGAGCAGTACTTC.